The 5 T cell receptor beta chains below come from one sample, sequenced in a study of blood T cell repertoires in COVID-19 (dated by TCRdb to about 2020). Library creation used the immunoSEQ multiplex PCR assay. This immuneACCESS table, as held by TCRdb, lists in-frame sequences with V and J called but not all clones. Of the missing ones, under half trace to an unresolved V gene in checked studies; the others have no known cause. The sample table shows hundreds of thousands of clones, and roughly 88% are seen once. The top ten hold around 2% of the sample. Sequences were obtained from PBMCs or T cells enriched from blood (not recorded which). The receptors shown here come from a woman between 35 and 50 years old with acute COVID-19.

The chain links TRBV12-3 or TRBV12-4 to TRBJ2-2; D possibly corresponds to TRBD2 (6 bases). This CDR3 is built from 13 residues. Trimming left V 8 bases short and J 5 bases short, with 12 bases between. This CDR3 is CASSRRETGELFF. CDR3 DNA: TGTGCCAGCTCCAGGAGGGAAACCGGGGAGCTGTTTTTT.

The chain links TRBV5-1 to TRBJ2-5, with D maybe TRBD1 (6 bases). Trimming removed 0 bases from V and 5 bases from J, with 14 bases in between. The germline V gene has CDR1 SGHRS and CDR2 YFSETQ. The CDR3 totals 15 residues. The CDR3 DNA sequence: TGCGCCAGCAGCTTGGTGGCAGGGGATCGGGAGACCCAGTACTTC. It codes for CASSLVAGDRETQYF.

J is TRBJ1-2 and V is TRBV5-1, with 7 nucleotides matching TRBD1. CDR1 and CDR2 from the germline V gene are SGHRS and YFSETQ. V gave up 3 bases and J gave up 7 bases; unmatched junction bases: 6. CDR3 size: 13 residues. This chain's CDR3 is CASSSGGRLGYTF. CDR3 nucleotides: TGCGCCAGCAGCTCAGGGGGGAGGCTTGGCTACACCTTC.

This clone was detected only once. This chain joins TRBV29-1 and TRBJ1-5; possible D gene TRBD1, 6 bases. CDR3 length: 13 amino acids. Germline CDR1 reads SQVTM; CDR2 reads ANQGSEA. Trimming removed 6 bases at V and 3 bases at J, with 12 bases between. This CDR3 reads CSVADSYNQPQHF. The CDR3, as DNA: TGCAGCGTGGCGGACAGTTACAATCAGCCCCAGCATTTT.

The chain links TRBV30 to TRBJ2-7; 7 bases are shared with TRBD2. The germline V gene has CDR1 GTSNPN and CDR2 SVGIG (reference sequence). V lost 1 base, J lost 2 bases, and 11 bases stayed unmatched. The CDR3 contains 16 residues. The DNA of the CDR3 is TGTGCCTGGAGTGCCCTGGGGCTAGCGGAAACCTACGAGCAGTACTTC. Protein product: CAWSALGLAETYEQYF.